This entry lists 12 T cell receptor beta chains sequenced from one sample in a study of breast tumors, draining lymph nodes, adjacent tissues. Breast cancer patients provided tissue from their axillary draining lymph nodes. TCRdb processed the multiplex PCR reads anew with MiXCR; each CDR3 protein has one entry. Among some 250,000 distinct CDR3 sequences listed, less than 35% were seen once. The sequencing sample was made of axillary lymph node tissue. All receptors derive from a female donor with breast cancer. Some clones in this sample may be carry-over from other donors' samples.

There are a few counts of this clonotype. The chain carries TRBV7-9 and TRBJ2-1; 13 bases match TRBD2. The CDR3 is 17 amino acids. CDR1 is SEHNR, CDR2 FQNEAQ, per germline (reference sequence). J was trimmed by 6 bases and V by 4 bases; bases with no gene match: 9. The CDR3 region has the DNA TGTGCCAGCAGCTATGACCTACTAGCGGGAGGGGGCAATGAGCAGTTCTTC. Its protein is CASSYDLLAGGGNEQFF.

This clonotype was seen repeatedly, ten times or more. The chain uses TRBV19 and TRBJ2-2, with D uncertain. This CDR3 comprises 10 residues. V lost 8 bases to trimming and J lost 5 bases, with 3 bases between them. Looked up from germline, CDR1 is LNHDA and CDR2 is SQIVND (reference sequence). DNA for the CDR3: TGTGCCAGTGGGACCGGGGAGCTGTTTTTT. As protein: CASGTGELFF.

This clonotype was detected many times. The genes are TRBV6-4 and TRBJ2-3; 10 bases line up with TRBD2. Germline V lookup: CDR1 MRHNA, CDR2 SNTAGT. The length of the CDR3 is 14 residues. V shed 5 bases, J shed 4 bases, and the junction held 3 bases outside the gene matches. For the CDR3, the DNA is TGTGCCAGCAGTCCAGCGGGAGGGGCAGATACGCAGTATTTT. The encoded protein is CASSPAGGADTQYF.

This clonotype was counted between two and nine times. The chain joins TRBV27 to TRBJ1-6; D call uncertain. Trimming left V 9 bases short and J 5 bases short, with 8 bases between. Germline lookup yields CDR1 MNHEY and CDR2 SMNVEV (reference sequence). The CDR3 is made up of 12 amino acids. The CDR3 sequence is CASGENNSPLHF. As DNA, the CDR3 is TGTGCCAGTGGAGAGAATAATTCACCCCTCCACTTT.

The gene calls are TRBV7-2 and TRBJ1-3; 7 bases match TRBD1. CDR1 is SGHTA, CDR2 FQGNSA, per germline. This CDR3 contains 15 residues. The V and J ends lost 5 bases and 7 bases, in that order; junction bases with no gene match: 11. As DNA, the CDR3 is TGTGCCAGCAGCCTCCTAAGGGACAGAGCTAACACCATATATTTT. Encoded protein: CASSLLRDRANTIYF.

V usage is TRBV20-1 and J usage is TRBJ2-3; the match to TRBD2 covers 9 bases. V dropped 7 bases and J dropped 3; count of bases not matched to a gene: 5. This CDR3 has 13 residues. In germline, CDR1 is DFQATT, CDR2 SNEGSKA (reference sequence). The CDR3 is CSVAGGRTDTQYF. DNA for the CDR3: TGCAGTGTTGCGGGGGGGCGTACAGATACGCAGTATTTT.

The rearrangement uses TRBV3-1 and TRBJ2-7, with D unclear. Trimming left V 1 base short and J 5 bases short, with 9 bases between. From germline, CDR1 is LGHDT and CDR2 YNNKEL (reference sequence). The CDR3 is 13 residues long. CDR3 sequence (DNA): TGTGCCAGCAGCCAAGTAAGGGCGCACGAGCAGTACTTC. It translates to CASSQVRAHEQYF.

This clonotype was detected ten times or more. This chain joins TRBV30 and TRBJ2-5, with D possibly TRBD2 on 6 matching bases. The CDR3 is made up of 14 amino acids. Looked up from germline, CDR1 is GTSNPN and CDR2 is SVGIG (reference sequence). The V end lost 0 bases, the J end lost 5 bases, and 13 bases lay between the germline ends. CDR3 amino acids: CAWSVGGAGETQYF. The CDR3 DNA follows: TGTGCCTGGAGTGTAGGAGGGGCAGGGGAGACCCAGTACTTC. Variable domain in full (rest from reference TRBV30 and TRBJ2-5): SQTIHQWPATLVQPVGSPLSLECTVEGTSNPNLYWYRQAAGRGLQLLFYSVGIGQISSEVPQNLSASRPQDRQFILSSKKLLLSDSGFYLCAWSVGGAGETQYFGPGTRLLVL.

This clonotype was seen ten or more times. The V call is TRBV2, the J call TRBJ1-2; TRBD1 agrees at 9 bases. With 2 bases clipped from V and 8 bases from J, the junction kept 9 bases outside the gene matches. The CDR3 spans 15 residues. Germline values: CDR1 SNHLY, CDR2 FYNNEI. The chain's CDR3 is CASSERGTGNRGYTF. CDR3 DNA sequence: TGTGCCAGCAGTGAACGCGGGACAGGGAATCGGGGCTACACCTTC.

This clonotype was seen ten or more times. CDR3 DNA: TGCGCCAGCAGCTTGGGAGTCACAGGGGGCCGACAGCCCCAGCATTTT. It is translated as CASSLGVTGGRQPQHF. The chain has TRBV5-1 and TRBJ1-5; 9 bases agree with TRBD1. This CDR3 contains 16 residues. Germline trimming cut 0 bases from V and 7 bases from J; bases unmatched to any gene: 8. Germline loops: CDR1 SGHRS, CDR2 YFSETQ.

With regard to this clonotype: Just one base apart from a much larger clone, this may be a read error. The CDR3 DNA follows: TGCAGTGCCACGCCGGGGGGATACACCGGGGAGCCGTTTTTT. Amino acids: CSATPGGYTGEPFF. The rearrangement joins TRBV20-1 to TRBJ2-2; 7 bases line up with TRBD2. This CDR3 contains 14 residues. The germline V gene encodes CDR1 DFQATT and CDR2 SNEGSKA (reference sequence).

This clonotype was recorded many times. This chain links TRBV24-1 with TRBJ2-2; 10 nucleotides agree with TRBD1. Germline values: CDR1 KGHDR, CDR2 SFDVKD. With V trimmed by 7 bases and J by 3 bases, 7 bases remained unmatched. The CDR3 contains 16 residues. The CDR3 DNA sequence: TGTGCCACCAGCCGCGACAGGGGGCGCGACACCGGGGAGCTGTTTTTT. Translating it yields CATSRDRGRDTGELFF.